This TCR beta chain emerged from a study of type 1 regulatory T cells. For the study at large: This in vitro CD4 product, T-allo10, is enriched for Tr1 cells and alloantigen-specific.

TCRdb used MiXCR to reprocess the reads, holding one entry per CDR3 protein. Of about 68,000 distinct CDR3 sequences in the sample, 55% to 80% were seen once. Graft donor-derived T-allo10 cells were described as host-alloantigen-specific, anergic, and alloantigen-specifically suppressive. Remarks on this clonotype: The antigen remains unidentified.

The CDR3 covers 17 residues. Germline CDR1 and CDR2: MNHNY and SVGAGI (reference sequence). Trimming stripped 6 bases from V and 2 bases from J, with 22 bases between. Sequences were obtained from cultured T cells, either the whole culture or a sorted T cell fraction (not recorded which). Stated subset: Tr1-enriched cell product generated in vitro against host alloantigens. The TCR comes from a human donor in good health. V usage is TRBV6-6 and J usage is TRBJ2-5, with D perhaps given as TRBD1 or TRBD2 (5 bases each). CDR3 in DNA: TGTGCCAGCAGAGGGGAACTAGGAAAGGAAGGGCAAGAGACCCAGTACTTC. Translating gives CASRGELGKEGQETQYF.